This is a list of T cell receptor beta chains from one sample in a study of T cell responses to AZD1222 COVID-19 vaccine. The assay was immunoSEQ multiplex PCR, and TCRdb's table has in-frame clones only and misses some. The data show about 180,000 clones, 88% seen once. Sample: peripheral blood, taken 28 days after the second AZD1222 dose. These receptors were collected from an adult who received the AZD1222 COVID-19 vaccine. The CDR3 runs from the conserved cysteine through the conserved F or W. D genes are given only for firm matches. Expanded clones get a size class; other rows say once, few or many, or leave the size out.

j_call | clone_size | v_call | d_call | cdr3_nt | cdr3_aa
TRBJ1-5 | many | TRBV10-2 | - | TGCGCCAGCAGTGAATTGGATAGCAATCAGCCCCAGCATTTT | CASSELDSNQPQHF
TRBJ1-2 | - | TRBV4-1 | - | TGCGCCAGCAGCCAAGCCGGGACGCCGGGGGGCTACACCTTC | CASSQAGTPGGYTF
TRBJ2-3 | many | TRBV2 | TRBD2 | TGTGCCAGCAGCTTAGCGGGGGGAAAAGATACGCAGTATTTT | CASSLAGGKDTQYF
TRBJ1-5 | - | TRBV28 | - | TGTGCCAGCAGTTTTCGATTAGTTGATCAGCCCCAGCATTTT | CASSFRLVDQPQHF
TRBJ2-5 | once | TRBV5-1 | - | TGCGCCAGCAGCGCCGCCGGGACATCACAAGAGACCCAGTACTTC | CASSAAGTSQETQYF
TRBJ1-1 | - | TRBV18 | - | TGTGCCAGCTCACCACGGGGGTCATCGAACACTGAAGCTTTCTTT | CASSPRGSSNTEAFF
TRBJ2-1 | - | TRBV7-3 | TRBD1 | TGTGCCACCCACCCGACAGGGGCGGGTTACAATGAGCAGTTCTTC | CATHPTGAGYNEQFF
TRBJ2-2 | - | TRBV2 | - | TGTGCCAGCTCGAACAGGGAAAGTGGGGGGGAGCTGTTTTTT | CASSNRESGGELFF
TRBJ1-1 | - | TRBV2 | - | TGTGCCAGCAGTGAGAGGCGTCTCATCAACACTGAAGCTTTCTTT | CASSERRLINTEAFF
TRBJ2-3 | - | TRBV5-1 | - | TGCGCCAGCAGCTTGATTGCCGGAATCACAGATACGCAGTATTTT | CASSLIAGITDTQYF
TRBJ1-5 | - | TRBV3-1/TRBV3-2 | - | TGTGCCAGCAGCCAGGGACGTGCTAGCAATCAGCCCCAGCATTTT | CASSQGRASNQPQHF
TRBJ1-6 | - | TRBV9 | TRBD1 | TGTGCCAGCAGCGAAGGGACAGGGGGGAATTCACCCCTCCACTTT | CASSEGTGGNSPLHF
TRBJ2-7 | - | TRBV19 | - | TGTGCCAGTACCCCTCGGGCCTTCTCCTACGAGCAGTACTTC | CASTPRAFSYEQYF
TRBJ2-5 | - | TRBV19 | - | TGTGCCAGTAGTACCTCGAGAGTTGCAGAGACCCAGTACTTC | CASSTSRVAETQYF
TRBJ2-7 | few | TRBV5-1 | - | TGCGCCAGCAGCTTGGGCAGGGTCGGCGAGCAGTACTTC | CASSLGRVGEQYF
TRBJ2-3 | once | TRBV12-5 | - | TGTGCTAGTGGTTTGGTAGGGGGGGCCGGCGCAGATACGCAGTATTTT | CASGLVGGAGADTQYF